The next 31 T cell receptor beta chains were all read from a single sample in a study of shared clonotypes between healthy human individuals. Clones were sequenced by immunoSEQ multiplex PCR, and TCRdb holds only the in-frame ones, with some missing. The data show a few million clones, approximately 93% seen once. Sequencing was carried out using naive CD4+ T cells from PBMCs. Specified subset: CD45RA+ positively selected. The receptor source for this set is a man aged 18-30 years in good health. Some clones in this sample may be carry-over from other donors' samples.

The chain has TRBV7-9 and TRBJ2-1, with TRBD2 as a possible D gene (7 bases). This CDR3 region has 13 residues. Trimming took 5 bases from V and 8 from J, leaving 13 bases between them. The germline gives CDR1 SEHNR, CDR2 FQNEAQ (reference sequence). CDR3 amino acids: CASSRGATDEQFF. CDR3 in DNA: TGTGCCAGCAGCCGGGGGGCCACGGATGAGCAGTTCTTC.

The chain has TRBV4-1 and TRBJ1-3; a possible D gene is TRBD1 (6 bases). Trimming removed 3 bases from V and 2 bases from J, with 17 bases in between. Germline V lookup: CDR1 MGHRA, CDR2 YSYEKL. The CDR3 is 17 residues long. CDR3 residues: CASSQQFQTGTGNTIYF. The CDR3 nucleotides are TGCGCCAGCAGCCAGCAATTCCAAACAGGGACTGGAAACACCATATATTTT.

J is TRBJ2-5 and V is TRBV10-2; 9 bases are a match to TRBD1. CDR1 is WSHSY and CDR2 is SAAADI in the germline V gene. There are 15 residues in the CDR3. Trimming at V came to 3 bases and at J to 5 bases, leaving 7 bases not matched to a gene. DNA of the CDR3: TGCGCCAGCAGTGACCTGGGACAGGGTGTGGAGACCCAGTACTTC. Its translation is CASSDLGQGVETQYF.

The rearrangement links TRBV18 to TRBJ1-1, with a possible D match to TRBD1 (6 bases). The germline V gene encodes CDR1 KGHSH and CDR2 LQKENI. CDR3 size: 14 residues. V was trimmed by 0 bases and J by 6 bases, leaving 11 bases between them. The CDR3 region has the DNA TGTGCCAGCTCACCACCTTCGGGGGCCTCTGAAGCTTTCTTT. This gives the protein CASSPPSGASEAFF.

The chain couples TRBV7-9 to TRBJ2-7; D gene unclear. Germline V lookup: CDR1 SEHNR, CDR2 FQNEAQ (reference sequence). V shed 5 bases and J shed 0 bases, with 17 bases lying between them. The CDR3 is 16 residues long. In DNA form, the CDR3 reads TGTGCCAGCAGCCCCACACCCGGACCGCGCTCCTACGAGCAGTACTTC. As protein: CASSPTPGPRSYEQYF.

The chain recombines TRBV4-1 with TRBJ2-5, with 9 bases aligning to TRBD1. V lost 4 bases to trimming and J lost 4 bases; unmatched junction nucleotides: 7. The CDR3 has 15 amino acids. Germline-derived CDR1 and CDR2 are MGHRA and YSYEKL. The CDR3 coding sequence is TGCGCCAGCAGCCCCGGGGACAGGGACAGAGAGACCCAGTACTTC. Its translation is CASSPGDRDRETQYF.

This clone was detected once. CDR3 protein: CASSLLAADAYEQYF. In nucleotides, the CDR3 is TGTGCCAGCAGTTTACTAGCAGCAGACGCCTACGAGCAGTACTTC. The chain is built from TRBV28 and TRBJ2-7, with D possibly matching TRBD2 (5 bases). Per the germline V gene, CDR1 is MDHEN and CDR2 is SYDVKM. The CDR3 spans 15 residues. Trimming shortened V by 2 bases and J by 2 bases, and 13 bases separated the two germline ends.

This clone has a single count. The V call is TRBV18, the J call TRBJ1-2; possible D gene TRBD1, 5 bases. Germline CDR1 reads KGHSH; CDR2 reads LQKENI. CDR3 size: 14 residues. V shed 4 bases and J shed 5 bases, with 14 bases lying between them. Here the CDR3 reads CASSRPGGNYGYTF. CDR3 coding DNA: TGTGCCAGCTCACGCCCGGGGGGGAATTATGGCTACACCTTC.

The chain is built from TRBV18 and TRBJ2-5; 12 nucleotides align to TRBD2. V trimming: 5 bases; J trimming: 5 bases; junction bases outside the gene matches: 9. The CDR3 contains 16 residues. In germline, CDR1 is KGHSH, CDR2 LQKENI. CDR3 nucleotides: TGTGCCAGCTCATCACGACTAGCGGGAGAACAGGAGACCCAGTACTTC. Residues: CASSSRLAGEQETQYF.

The gene calls are TRBV9 and TRBJ2-3; no clear D gene. CDR1 and CDR2 (germline): SGDLS, YYNGEE. V was cut by 3 bases and J by 4 bases, with 12 bases left in between. The CDR3 is 14 residues long. The CDR3: CASSALSGADTQYF. DNA for the CDR3: TGTGCCAGCAGCGCCCTATCGGGTGCAGATACGCAGTATTTT.

The rearrangement joins TRBV20-1 to TRBJ1-1; no firm D call. V was clipped by 5 bases and J by 10 bases, with 11 bases between them. The germline gives CDR1 DFQATT, CDR2 SNEGSKA (reference sequence). There are 10 residues in the CDR3. DNA of the CDR3: TGCAGTGCTGTGGATGTGGGAGCTTTCTTT. Translation: CSAVDVGAFF.

With respect to this clone: The same CDR3 arises from other DNA sequences in this sample as well. This chain connects TRBV18 to TRBJ2-5; TRBD1 matches 8 bases. J was trimmed by 4 bases and V by 6 bases; bases with no gene match: 4. The CDR3 is made up of 13 amino acids. Looked up from germline, CDR1 is KGHSH and CDR2 is LQKENI. The CDR3: CASSPRGRETQYF. Written as DNA, the CDR3 is TGTGCCAGCTCGCCCAGGGGGCGAGAGACCCAGTACTTC.

This clone was detected only a few times. Other DNA sequences in this sample translate to the same CDR3. The rearrangement uses TRBV18 and TRBJ1-1; D is possibly TRBD1 (5 bases). Germline loops: CDR1 KGHSH, CDR2 LQKENI. Trimming removed 3 bases from V and 3 bases from J, with 8 bases in between. This CDR3 contains 13 residues. The CDR3 spells CASSPGQDTEAFF. The CDR3 DNA follows: TGTGCCAGCTCACCGGGGCAGGACACTGAAGCTTTCTTT.

Here the CDR3 reads CASQQGTGRYGYTF. CDR3 sequence (DNA): TGTGCCAGCCAACAAGGGACAGGTCGCTATGGCTACACCTTC. V and J are TRBV2 and TRBJ1-2; TRBD1 aligns across 8 bases. CDR1 and CDR2 (germline): SNHLY, FYNNEI. V lost 8 bases to trimming and J lost 4 bases; unmatched junction nucleotides: 9. This CDR3 contains 14 residues.

CDR3 loop: CASGIGDSSYEQYF. CDR3 nucleotide sequence: TGCGCCAGCGGAATAGGGGACAGCTCCTACGAGCAGTACTTC. This sequence joins TRBV5-1 and TRBJ2-7; 7 bases fit TRBD1. V trimming: 7 bases; J trimming: 0 bases; junction bases outside the gene matches: 7. Germline V CDR1 and CDR2: SGHRS, YFSETQ. The CDR3 totals 14 residues.

The chain recombines TRBV5-4 with TRBJ1-1, with D uncertain. The CDR3 length is 15 residues. Germline CDR1 and CDR2: SGHNT and YYREEE (reference sequence). Trimming stripped 4 bases from V and 4 bases from J, with 17 bases between. The chain's CDR3 is CASSTGVGWGTEAFF. DNA of the CDR3: TGTGCCAGCAGCACCGGGGTTGGATGGGGCACTGAAGCTTTCTTT.

For the CDR3, the DNA is TGTGCCACCAGCAGAGATGTGGTGGGCTCTGGAAACACCATATATTTT. Its translation is CATSRDVVGSGNTIYF. This rearrangement joins TRBV15 to TRBJ1-3, with D unresolved. Germline loops: CDR1 LNHNV, CDR2 YYDKDF (reference sequence). Trimming cost V 0 bases and J 0 bases, with 9 bases left between them. This CDR3 region has 16 residues.

This clone was counted a few times. This sequence joins TRBV6-6 and TRBJ1-5, with 9 nucleotides matching TRBD1. After removal of 6 bases from V and 4 bases from J, the junction contained 10 bases not matched to a gene. The V gene's germline CDR1 is MNHNY and CDR2 SVGAGI (reference sequence). The CDR3 loop spans 16 amino acids. This CDR3 is CASRLSRDRVNQPQHF. DNA for the CDR3: TGTGCCAGCAGATTAAGCCGGGACAGGGTTAATCAGCCCCAGCATTTT.

This rearrangement joins TRBV7-9 to TRBJ2-1, with a possible D match to TRBD1 (5 bases). V shed 5 bases and J shed 11 bases, with 10 bases lying between them. The germline CDR1 and CDR2 sequences are SEHNR and FQNEAQ (reference sequence). The CDR3 contains 11 residues. The CDR3 loop is CASSDQDKQFF. The CDR3 coding sequence is TGTGCCAGCAGCGACCAGGACAAGCAGTTCTTC.

The chain joins TRBV7-2 to TRBJ2-3; the D gene is possibly TRBD1 (5 bases). The V gene lost 8 bases and the J gene lost 2 bases, with 17 bases spanning the gap. The germline V gene encodes CDR1 SGHTA and CDR2 FQGNSA. This CDR3 region has 15 residues. The CDR3 DNA is TGTGCCAGCCCCGTCCAGGGCATGCCCACAGATACGCAGTATTTT. This sequence encodes CASPVQGMPTDTQYF.

The chain combines TRBV4-1 with TRBJ1-4; D ambiguous. V lost 0 bases and J lost 8, with 16 bases in between. CDR1 and CDR2 (germline): MGHRA, YSYEKL. This CDR3 has 16 amino acids. The CDR3 region is CASSQEGVWVGEKLFF. The CDR3, as DNA: TGCGCCAGCAGCCAAGAAGGAGTCTGGGTGGGCGAAAAACTGTTTTTT.

Notes on this clone: The same CDR3 also results from other DNA sequences found in this sample. The chain joins TRBV11-2 to TRBJ2-5; D is uncertain. V was shortened by 3 bases and J by 4 bases, with 6 bases between the two germline ends. CDR3 length equals 12 residues. The germline gives CDR1 SGHAT, CDR2 FQNNGV. The DNA for the CDR3 is TGTGCCAGCAGCTTCCCTGGAGAGACCCAGTACTTC. This sequence encodes CASSFPGETQYF.

This chain links TRBV28 with TRBJ2-1; 7 positions agree with TRBD2. This CDR3 is 13 amino acids long. V was clipped by 4 bases and J by 7 bases; unmatched bases: 4. CDR1 is MDHEN, CDR2 SYDVKM, per germline. CDR3 nucleotides: TGTGCCAGCAGTTGGACTAGGGGTAATGAGCAGTTCTTC. Amino acid sequence: CASSWTRGNEQFF.

CDR3 coding DNA: TGTGCCAGCAGACCTGGGACAGCGACCTACACTGAAGCTTTCTTT. Its translation is CASRPGTATYTEAFF. This chain joins TRBV28 and TRBJ1-1, with 7 nucleotides matching TRBD1. Losses at the gene ends were 6 bases for V and 3 bases for J; bases not matched to a gene: 10. Germline-derived CDR1 and CDR2 are MDHEN and SYDVKM. The CDR3 loop spans 15 amino acids.

Notes on this clone: The same CDR3 is also encoded by other DNA sequences in this sample. The chain is built from TRBV9 and TRBJ1-2; D is possibly TRBD1 (6 bases). Germline-derived CDR1 and CDR2 are SGDLS and YYNGEE. The CDR3 has 14 residues. V gave up 4 bases and J gave up 2 bases, with 12 bases separating them. The CDR3 is CASSKGQGNYGYTF. CDR3 bases: TGTGCCAGCAGCAAAGGCCAGGGGAACTATGGCTACACCTTC.

The rearrangement joins TRBV11-2 to TRBJ2-3; 16 bases are shared with TRBD2. This CDR3 contains 19 residues. With V trimmed by 7 bases and J by 3 bases, 13 bases remained unmatched. The germline V gene encodes CDR1 SGHAT and CDR2 FQNNGV. The CDR3 here is CASTLRGGTSGRATDTQYF. The DNA for the CDR3 is TGTGCCAGCACCTTGAGGGGCGGGACTAGCGGGAGGGCAACAGATACGCAGTATTTT.

The chain carries TRBV7-2 and TRBJ2-7; 9 bases fit TRBD1. Germline V gene sequence: CDR1 SGHTA, CDR2 FQGNSA. This CDR3 comprises 15 residues. Trimming removed 1 base from V and 4 bases from J; junction bases left unmatched: 5. CDR3 in amino acids: CASSLEPGQGYEQYF. CDR3 in DNA: TGTGCCAGCAGCTTAGAGCCGGGACAGGGTTACGAGCAGTACTTC.

The chain links TRBV2 to TRBJ1-5; 7 bases are a match to TRBD1. The V segment lost 6 bases and the J segment 4 bases; nucleotides outside the gene matches: 6. Germline CDR1 SNHLY, CDR2 FYNNEI. This CDR3 region has 14 residues. In nucleotides, the CDR3 is TGTGCCAGCAGATATGAACAGGGGAATCAGCCCCAGCATTTT. Its protein product is CASRYEQGNQPQHF.

Details on this clone: Other DNA sequences within the sample encode an identical CDR3. The chain joins TRBV19 to TRBJ2-7; TRBD1 aligns across 7 bases. Germline V CDR1 and CDR2: LNHDA, SQIVND (reference sequence). The length of the CDR3 is 14 residues. The V segment lost 1 base and the J segment 3 bases; nucleotides outside the gene matches: 3. The CDR3, as DNA: TGTGCCAGTAGTATAGGGGCAGGGGGCTACGAGCAGTACTTC. It encodes CASSIGAGGYEQYF. The complete variable domain, with remaining parts taken from reference TRBV19 and TRBJ2-7, reads DGGITQSPKYLFRKEGQNVTLSCEQNLNHDAMYWYRQDPGQGLRLIYYSQIVNDFQKGDIAEGYSVSREKKESFPLTVTSAQKNPTAFYLCASSIGAGGYEQYFGPGTRLTVT.

V and J are TRBV6-6 and TRBJ1-4; D is uncertain. The length of the CDR3 is 13 residues. Trimming shortened V by 0 bases and J by 8 bases, and 7 bases separated the two germline ends. Germline CDR1 MNHNY, CDR2 SVGAGI (reference sequence). CDR3 amino acids: CASSYSRGEKLFF. The DNA of the CDR3 is TGTGCCAGCAGTTACTCGAGAGGGGAAAAACTGTTTTTT.

V usage is TRBV7-2 and J usage is TRBJ2-3; a weak D match, TRBD2 (6 bases). Trimming took 1 base from V and 3 from J, leaving 11 bases between them. CDR1 and CDR2 (germline): SGHTA, FQGNSA. The CDR3 has 15 amino acids. The DNA for the CDR3 is TGTGCCAGCAGCTTAGTAGTCAGCGGGACAGATACGCAGTATTTT. It is translated as CASSLVVSGTDTQYF.